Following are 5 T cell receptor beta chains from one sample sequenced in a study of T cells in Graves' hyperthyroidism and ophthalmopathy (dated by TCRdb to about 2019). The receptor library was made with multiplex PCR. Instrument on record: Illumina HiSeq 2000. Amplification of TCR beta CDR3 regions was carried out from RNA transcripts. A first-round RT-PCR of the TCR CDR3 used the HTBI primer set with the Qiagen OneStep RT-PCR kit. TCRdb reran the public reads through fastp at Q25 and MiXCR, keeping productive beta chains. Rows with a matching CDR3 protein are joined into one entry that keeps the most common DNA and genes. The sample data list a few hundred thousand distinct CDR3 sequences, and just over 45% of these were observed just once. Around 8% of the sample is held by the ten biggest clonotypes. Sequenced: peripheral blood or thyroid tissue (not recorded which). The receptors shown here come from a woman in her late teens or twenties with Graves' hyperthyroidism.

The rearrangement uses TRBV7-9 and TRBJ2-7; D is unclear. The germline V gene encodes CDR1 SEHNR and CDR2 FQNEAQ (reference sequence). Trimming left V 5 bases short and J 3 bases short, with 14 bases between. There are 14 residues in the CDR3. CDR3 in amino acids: CASSRERHFYEQYF. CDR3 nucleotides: TGTGCCAGCAGCCGAGAACGACACTTCTACGAGCAGTACTTC.

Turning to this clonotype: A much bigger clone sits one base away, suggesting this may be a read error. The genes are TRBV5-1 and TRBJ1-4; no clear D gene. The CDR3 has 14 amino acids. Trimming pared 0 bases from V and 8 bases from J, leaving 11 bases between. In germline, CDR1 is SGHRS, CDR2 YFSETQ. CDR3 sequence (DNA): TGCGCCAGCAGCTTGGGGCCCCTTGCCGAAAAACTGTTTTTT. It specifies CASSLGPLAEKLFF. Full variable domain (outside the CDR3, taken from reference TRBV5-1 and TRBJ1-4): KAGVTQTPRYLIKTRGQQVTLSCSPISGHRSVSWYQQTPGQGLQFLFEYFSETQRNKGNFPGRFSGRQFSNSRSEMNVSTLELGDSALYLCASSLGPLAEKLFFGSGTQLSVL.

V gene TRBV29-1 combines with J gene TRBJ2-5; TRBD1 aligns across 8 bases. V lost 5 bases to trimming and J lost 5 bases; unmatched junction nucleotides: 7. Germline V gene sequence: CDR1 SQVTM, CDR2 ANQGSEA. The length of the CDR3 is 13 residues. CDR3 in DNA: TGCAGCGTTAGGGCAGGGGGCCTGGAGACCCAGTACTTC. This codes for CSVRAGGLETQYF.

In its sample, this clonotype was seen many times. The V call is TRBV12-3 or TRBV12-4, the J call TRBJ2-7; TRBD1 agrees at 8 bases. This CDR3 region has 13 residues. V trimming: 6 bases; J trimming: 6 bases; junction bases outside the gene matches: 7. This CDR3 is CASSWTGTGEQYF. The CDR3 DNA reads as TGTGCCAGCAGCTGGACAGGGACTGGCGAGCAGTACTTC.

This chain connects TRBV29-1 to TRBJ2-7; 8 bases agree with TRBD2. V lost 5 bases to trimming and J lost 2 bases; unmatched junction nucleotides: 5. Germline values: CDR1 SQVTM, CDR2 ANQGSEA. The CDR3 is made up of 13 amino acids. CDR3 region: CSVPAGAAYEQYF. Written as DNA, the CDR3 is TGCAGCGTTCCAGCGGGAGCGGCCTACGAGCAGTACTTC.